This T cell receptor (beta chain) appears in the sequencing data of a study of T-cell reconstitution after alpha-beta-depleted transplantation in children. Researchers prepared the TCRbeta library using unique molecular identifiers, the study reports. Each CDR3 protein gets one entry after TCRdb re-called the PCR reads with MiXCR. The sample has 100,000 or so distinct CDR3 sequences; more than 9% are singletons. Trimming removed 5 bases from V and 5 bases from J, with 16 bases in between. The germline CDR1 and CDR2 sequences are SGHAT and FQNNGV. This CDR3 comprises 15 residues. Many counts were recorded for this clonotype.

The chain combines TRBV11-2 with TRBJ2-1, with D perhaps TRBD1 (6 bases). The source of this sequence is a human donor who donated a stem cell graft to a child with inherited bone marrow failure. Sequencing was performed on PBMCs from the stem cell graft donor, taken from the stem cell graft. The CDR3 DNA reads as TGTGCCAGCAGCCCCCTAACTGGGGGCCACAATGAGCAGTTCTTC. It codes for CASSPLTGGHNEQFF.